Detailed here is one T cell receptor beta chain. The antigen is not known. The entry originates in a study of cytomegalovirus exposure and HLA in healthy donors. It was with 60 Vbeta and 13 Jbeta primers that the PCR ran. Some clones are missing from TCRdb's copy, which holds only in-frame ones; the method was immunoSEQ multiplex PCR. The sample holds 150,000 to 200,000 clones, about 78% seen once. General study results and limits: Most TCR sequences were seen very rarely across donors, but some public TCRs occurred in many.

Sequences were obtained from PBMCs. This clonotype originated in a woman between 45 and 60 years old in good health and CMV-seropositive.

CDR3 sequence (DNA): TGTGCCAGCAGCTCCGAGGGGGGGGGACAAGAGACCCAGTACTTC. This gives the protein CASSSEGGGQETQYF. V and J are TRBV9 and TRBJ2-5, with a possible D match to TRBD2 (7 bases). Germline CDR1 reads SGDLS; CDR2 reads YYNGEE. V lost 4 bases and J 2 bases, leaving 15 bases between the germline ends. This CDR3 is 15 amino acids long.